The clone carrying this TCR beta chain was counted a single time. TCRdb reprocessed the 5' RACE reads with MiXCR, giving one entry per CDR3 protein. The sample lists approximately 350,000 distinct CDR3 sequences, about an eighth occurring once. This CDR3 is 15 amino acids long. The germline gives CDR1 MNHNY, CDR2 SVGAGI (reference sequence). Between the trimmed V and J ends, which lost 2 bases and 8 bases, there was a span of 15 bases. This record comes from a study of T-cell memory formation after mild COVID-19. The V gene is TRBV6-6, the J gene TRBJ1-4; D is ambiguous. Sequenced sample: PBMCs or a T cell subset sorted from them (not recorded which). The sequence was obtained from a man between 18 and 29 years old who had mild COVID-19 (a few samples of this study predate the infection). Cell type and time point are not known. This chain's CDR3 is CASSYPGEGNEKLFF. The CDR3 nucleotides are TGTGCCAGCAGTTACCCCGGGGAGGGCAACGAAAAACTGTTTTTT.